One sample yielded the 12 T cell receptor beta chains listed below, sequenced in a study of breast tumors, draining lymph nodes, adjacent tissues (dated by TCRdb to between 2015 and 2016). The lymph node samples were taken from the axillary draining lymph nodes of breast cancer patients. Libraries were prepared through multiplex PCR. Sequencing was performed on an Illumina HiSeq 2000. The public sequencing data were trimmed at Q25 with fastp and processed into clonotypes with MiXCR by TCRdb, which kept only in-frame beta chains. One record per CDR3 amino acid sequence lists the most common genes and DNA. The sample includes about 110,000 distinct CDR3 sequences, with about 29% observed a single time. Together, the top ten hold approximately 5% of the sample. The source material was axillary lymph node tissue. The receptors here all came from a female donor with breast cancer. Some clones in this sample may be carry-over from other donors' samples.

In regard to this clonotype: One junction end disagrees with the germline gene, perhaps due to a read error. This rearrangement joins TRBV7-9 to TRBJ2-5; unclear D gene. Germline values: CDR1 SEHNR, CDR2 FQNEAQ (reference sequence). The CDR3 consists of 13 residues. The CDR3: CASSGRLQETEHF. The CDR3 region has the DNA TGTGCCAGCAGCGGGCGGCTCCAAGAGACCGAGCACTTC.

This clonotype showed up many times. V and J are TRBV7-6 and TRBJ2-1; 10 positions match TRBD2. CDR1 and CDR2 from the germline V gene are SGHVS and FNYEAQ. Germline trimming cut 1 base from V and 7 bases from J; bases unmatched to any gene: 7. The CDR3 spans 16 residues. CDR3 residues: CASSLVGLAGANEQFF. The CDR3 region has the DNA TGTGCCAGCAGCTTAGTGGGCCTAGCGGGAGCGAATGAGCAGTTCTTC.

Note on this clonotype: This may arise from a read error, as a much more abundant clone is one base away. The genes are TRBV5-4 and TRBJ1-2, with a tentative D call TRBD1 (6 bases). Germline V gives CDR1 SGHNT, CDR2 YYREEE (reference sequence). This CDR3 has 13 amino acids. Deletions cut 5 bases from V and 2 bases from J, with 10 bases between. The chain's CDR3 is CASRRGLNYGYTF. Here the CDR3 DNA reads TGTGCCAGCAGGAGGGGGTTGAACTATGGCTACACCTTC.

This clonotype was seen many times. The J gene is TRBJ1-4, the V gene TRBV6-1; D gene ambiguous. The CDR3 has 13 residues. The germline V gene has CDR1 MNHNS and CDR2 SASEGT. Trimming left V 3 bases short and J 8 bases short, with 10 bases between. The CDR3, as DNA: TGTGCCAGCAGTGACTTTCCCTCCGAAAAACTGTTTTTT. This translates into CASSDFPSEKLFF.

The chain links TRBV6-2 or TRBV6-3 to TRBJ1-1, with no clear D. Trimming took 5 bases from V and 3 from J, leaving 7 bases between them. CDR3 size: 12 residues. Germline V gene sequence: CDR1 MNHEY, CDR2 SVGEGT. The chain's CDR3 is CASSPPYTEAFF. The DNA for the CDR3 is TGTGCCAGCAGTCCACCGTACACTGAAGCTTTCTTT.

This clonotype has a count of ten or more. J is TRBJ1-2 and V is TRBV6-1; 7 bases fit TRBD1. CDR1 MNHNS and CDR2 SASEGT come from the germline V gene. V shed 6 bases, J shed 7 bases, and the junction held 8 bases outside the gene matches. The CDR3 is 13 residues long. The CDR3 nucleotides read TGTGCCAGCAGGGGGGACAGCACGTTTGGCTACACCTTC. This codes for CASRGDSTFGYTF.

The DNA for the CDR3 is TGTGCCAGCAGTTTAAGGTCGGGGGGCTTCGATGAGCAGTTCTTC. This encodes CASSLRSGGFDEQFF. This chain uses TRBV28 with TRBJ2-1, with a tentative D call TRBD2 (7 bases). The CDR3 is 15 residues long. V lost 2 bases to trimming and J lost 8 bases, with 16 bases between them. CDR1 and CDR2 from the germline V gene are MDHEN and SYDVKM.

This clonotype was seen repeatedly, ten times or more. The rearrangement links TRBV5-1 to TRBJ1-3; TRBD1 might be the D (6 bases). With 3 bases removed from V and 4 bases from J, the gap between germline ends came to 14 bases. The V gene's germline CDR1 is SGHRS and CDR2 YFSETQ. The CDR3 loop spans 15 amino acids. DNA of the CDR3: TGCGCCAGCAGCTCTACCGGGGGGGCAGGAAACACCATATATTTT. Its translation is CASSSTGGAGNTIYF.

This clonotype was observed at least ten times. The chain joins TRBV2 to TRBJ1-5; D may be TRBD1 (6 bases). Trimming pared 8 bases from V and 9 bases from J, leaving 23 bases between. Germline CDR1 reads SNHLY; CDR2 reads FYNNEI. The CDR3 covers 15 residues. The CDR3 sequence: CASRFRDTPNWPQHF. The CDR3 DNA follows: TGTGCCAGCCGCTTTAGGGACACCCCGAATTGGCCCCAGCATTTT.

With respect to this clonotype: The limits of the CDR3 on the DNA are not certain, so only TCRdb's listed CDR3 is given. V is TRBV7-9 and J is TRBJ2-2; the DNA was not compared with TRBD1, the D call given in the table. Counting both end residues, the CDR3 totals 21 amino acids. Looked up from germline, CDR1 is SEHNR and CDR2 is FQNEAQ (reference sequence). This CDR3 reads CASSSSAYNEQFFGQGAELFF.

This clonotype has at least ten counts. The chain couples TRBV11-2 to TRBJ2-7; 7 bases agree with TRBD1. Germline-derived CDR1 and CDR2 are SGHAT and FQNNGV. V trimming: 7 bases; J trimming: 0 bases; junction bases outside the gene matches: 12. This CDR3 is built from 16 residues. The CDR3 sequence: CASNDDWDSSSYEQYF. Here the CDR3 DNA reads TGTGCCAGCAACGATGACTGGGACAGCAGCTCCTACGAGCAGTACTTC.

For this clonotype: One end of the junction fails to match germline, which may point to a read error. The J gene is TRBJ1-4, the V gene TRBV7-8; D possibly corresponds to TRBD1 (5 bases). Germline CDR1 SGHVS, CDR2 FQNEAQ. The CDR3 consists of 14 residues. CDR3 in amino acids: CASSLGQYYEKPFF. CDR3 DNA sequence: TGTGCCAGCAGCTTAGGACAGTATTATGAAAAACCGTTTTTT.